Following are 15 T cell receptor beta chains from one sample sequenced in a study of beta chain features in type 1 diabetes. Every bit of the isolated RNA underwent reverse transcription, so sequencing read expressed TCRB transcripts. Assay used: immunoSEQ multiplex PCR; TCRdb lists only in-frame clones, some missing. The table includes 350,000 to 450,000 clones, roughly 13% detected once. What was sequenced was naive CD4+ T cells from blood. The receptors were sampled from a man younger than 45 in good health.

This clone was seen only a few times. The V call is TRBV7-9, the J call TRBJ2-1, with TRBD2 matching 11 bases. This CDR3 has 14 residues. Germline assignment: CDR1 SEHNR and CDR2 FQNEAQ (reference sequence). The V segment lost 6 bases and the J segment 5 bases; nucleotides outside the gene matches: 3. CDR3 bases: TGTGCCAGCAGTCTAGCGGGGGGAGACAATGAGCAGTTCTTC. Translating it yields CASSLAGGDNEQFF.

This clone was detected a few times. In nucleotides, the CDR3 is TGCGCCAGCAGCCAAGATGGTAGCGGGGGGGCCGTTGACATTCAGTACTTC. Its protein product is CASSQDGSGGAVDIQYF. This chain links TRBV4-3 with TRBJ2-4; 11 bases match TRBD2. Unmatched junction bases numbered 9, after V lost 0 bases and J lost 8 bases. Germline V gene data show CDR1 as LGHNA and CDR2 as YSLEER. This CDR3 has 17 residues.

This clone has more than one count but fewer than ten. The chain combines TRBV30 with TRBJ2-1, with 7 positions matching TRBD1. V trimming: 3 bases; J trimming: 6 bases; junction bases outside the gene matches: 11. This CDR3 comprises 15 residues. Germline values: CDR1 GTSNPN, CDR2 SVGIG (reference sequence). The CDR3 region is CAWSPDRFGSNEQFF. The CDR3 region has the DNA TGTGCCTGGAGCCCGGACAGGTTCGGGTCCAATGAGCAGTTCTTC.

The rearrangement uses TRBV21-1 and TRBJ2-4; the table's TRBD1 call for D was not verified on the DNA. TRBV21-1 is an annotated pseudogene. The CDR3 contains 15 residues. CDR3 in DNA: TGTGCCAGCAAGCTTCTCCAGGTGCCCAAAAACATTCAGTACTTC. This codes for CASKLLQVPKNIQYF.

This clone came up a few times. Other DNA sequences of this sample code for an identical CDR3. This CDR3 is CSATADTQYF. As DNA, the CDR3 is TGCAGTGCTACGGCAGATACGCAGTATTTT. This chain links TRBV20-1 with TRBJ2-3; no clear D gene. CDR1 and CDR2 from the germline V gene are DFQATT and SNEGSKA (reference sequence). Trimming left V 4 bases short and J 4 bases short, with 3 bases between. CDR3 length: 10 residues.

CDR3 region: CASSTWDIPVGYTF. The DNA of the CDR3 is TGTGCCAGCAGTACCTGGGACATCCCGGTTGGCTACACCTTC. The chain joins TRBV6-1 to TRBJ1-2; TRBD1 is a possible D gene (6 bases). The CDR3 spans 14 residues. Germline V gives CDR1 MNHNS, CDR2 SASEGT. The V gene lost 5 bases and the J gene lost 7 bases, with 17 bases spanning the gap.

CDR3 region: CASSFGSTDTQYF. CDR3 DNA: TGTGCCAGCAGTTTCGGGAGCACAGATACGCAGTATTTT. The V gene is TRBV6-5, the J gene TRBJ2-3; D call uncertain. Germline V gene sequence: CDR1 MNHEY, CDR2 SVGAGI. The length of the CDR3 is 13 residues. V was pared by 4 bases and J by 0 bases, with 5 bases between.

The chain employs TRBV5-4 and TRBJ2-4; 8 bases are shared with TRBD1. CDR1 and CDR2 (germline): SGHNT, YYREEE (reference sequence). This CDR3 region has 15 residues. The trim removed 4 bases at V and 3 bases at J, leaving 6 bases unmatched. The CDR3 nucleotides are TGTGCCAGCAGCCAGAGACAGGGGTACAAAAACATTCAGTACTTC. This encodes CASSQRQGYKNIQYF.

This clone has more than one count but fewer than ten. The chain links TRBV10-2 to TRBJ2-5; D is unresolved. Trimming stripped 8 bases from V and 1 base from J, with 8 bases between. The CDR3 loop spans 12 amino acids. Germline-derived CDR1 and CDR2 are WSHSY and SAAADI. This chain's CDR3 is CASGPTQETQYF. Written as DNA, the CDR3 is TGCGCCAGCGGCCCTACCCAAGAGACCCAGTACTTC.

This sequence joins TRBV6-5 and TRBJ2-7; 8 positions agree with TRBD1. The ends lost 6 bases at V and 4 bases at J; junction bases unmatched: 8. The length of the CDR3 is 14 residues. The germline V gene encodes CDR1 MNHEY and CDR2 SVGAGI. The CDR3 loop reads CASSRGQAAYEQYF. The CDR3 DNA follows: TGTGCCAGCAGCCGGGGACAGGCGGCATACGAGCAGTACTTC.

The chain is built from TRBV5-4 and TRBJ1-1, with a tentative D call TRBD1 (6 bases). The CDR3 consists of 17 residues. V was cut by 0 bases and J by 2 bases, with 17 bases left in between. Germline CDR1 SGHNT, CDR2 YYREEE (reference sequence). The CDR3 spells CASSLGPPGARNTEAFF. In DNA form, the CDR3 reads TGTGCCAGCAGCTTGGGGCCTCCGGGGGCTCGAAACACTGAAGCTTTCTTT.

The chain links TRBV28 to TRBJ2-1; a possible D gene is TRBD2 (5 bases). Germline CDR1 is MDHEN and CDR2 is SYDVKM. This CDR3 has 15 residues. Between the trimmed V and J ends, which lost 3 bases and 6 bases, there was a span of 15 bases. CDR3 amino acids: CASSFLGGTVNEQFF. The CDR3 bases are TGTGCCAGCAGTTTTTTAGGAGGCACAGTCAATGAGCAGTTCTTC.

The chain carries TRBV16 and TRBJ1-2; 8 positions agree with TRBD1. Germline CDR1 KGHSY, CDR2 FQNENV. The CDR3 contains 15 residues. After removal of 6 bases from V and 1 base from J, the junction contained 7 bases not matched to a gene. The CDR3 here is CASRPRTGLNYGYTF. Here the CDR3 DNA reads TGTGCCAGCAGACCACGGACAGGGCTTAACTATGGCTACACCTTC. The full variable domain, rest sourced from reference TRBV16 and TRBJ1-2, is GEEVAQTPKHLVRGEGQKAKLYCAPIKGHSYVFWYQQVLKNEFKFLISFQNENVFDETGMPKERFSAKCLPNSPCSLEIQATKLEDSAVYFCASRPRTGLNYGYTFGSGTRLTVV.

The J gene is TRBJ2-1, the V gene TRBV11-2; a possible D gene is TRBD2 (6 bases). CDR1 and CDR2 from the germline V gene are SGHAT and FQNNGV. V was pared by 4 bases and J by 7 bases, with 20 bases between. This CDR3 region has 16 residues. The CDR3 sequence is CASSSLTRERGNEQFF. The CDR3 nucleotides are TGTGCCAGCAGCTCGTTGACTAGGGAGAGAGGAAATGAGCAGTTCTTC.

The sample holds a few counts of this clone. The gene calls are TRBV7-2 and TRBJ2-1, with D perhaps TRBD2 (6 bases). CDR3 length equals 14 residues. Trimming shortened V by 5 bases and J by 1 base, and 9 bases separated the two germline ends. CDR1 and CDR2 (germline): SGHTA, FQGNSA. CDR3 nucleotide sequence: TGTGCCAGCAGCCAAGGGAGGTCCTACAATGAGCAGTTCTTC. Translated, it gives CASSQGRSYNEQFF. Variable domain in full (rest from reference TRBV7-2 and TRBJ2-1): GAGVSQSPSNKVTEKGKDVELRCDPISGHTALYWYRQSLGQGLEFLIYFQGNSAPDKSGLPSDRFSAERTGGSVSTLTIQRTQQEDSAVYLCASSQGRSYNEQFFGPGTRLTVL.